The rows below give T cell receptor beta chains drawn from one sample of a study of cytomegalovirus exposure and HLA in healthy donors. The table came from immunoSEQ multiplex PCR; TCRdb's copy has only in-frame clones and leaves some out. The data hold 95,000 to 130,000 clones, with roughly a tenth observed a single time. The material sequenced was PBMCs. The source is a man aged 25-45 years in good health and CMV-seronegative. Both conserved end residues are part of each CDR3. The order of the fields is V gene, CDR3 length, D gene, J gene, clone size, CDR3 DNA, CDR3 protein. A D gene is named only where the DNA matches it firmly. Only some rows state a clone size, as once, few, many or a class for expanded clones.

>TRBV5-1|15|.|TRBJ2-5|few
TGCGCCAGCAGCTTGGTTCCCAGGGCACAAGAGACCCAGTACTTC
CASSLVPRAQETQYF
>TRBV18|14|TRBD2|TRBJ2-7|few
TGTGCCAGCTCACCCGGGCCTAGCGGCTACGAGCAGTACTTC
CASSPGPSGYEQYF
>TRBV6-4|14|.|TRBJ2-7|few
TGTGCCAGCAGTGACTCCAAGAACAGGGCCGAGCAGTACTTC
CASSDSKNRAEQYF
>TRBV30|13|.|TRBJ2-7|.
TGTGCCTGGAGGGACGGGAGCTCCTACGAGCAGTACTTC
CAWRDGSSYEQYF
>TRBV14|16|.|TRBJ2-5|.
TGTGCCAGCAGCCAAGTTGTCAACAGGCACCAAGAGACCCAGTACTTC
CASSQVVNRHQETQYF
>TRBV19|15|.|TRBJ1-5|few
TGTGCCAGTAGTCCCCGTTCGGGAGTCCATCAGCCCCAGCATTTT
CASSPRSGVHQPQHF
>TRBV19|16|TRBD2|TRBJ2-3|.
TGTGCCAGTAGTATAGTCCTAGCGGGAGGGACAGATACGCAGTATTTT
CASSIVLAGGTDTQYF
>TRBV19|15|TRBD1|TRBJ1-1|many
TGTGCCAGTAAAATTACAGGGGAGCAGTACACTGAAGCTTTCTTT
CASKITGEQYTEAFF
>TRBV11-2|16|.|TRBJ2-7|few
TGTGCCAGCAGCTCCGGACTCGACGTTGAAGGGTACGAGCAGTACTTC
CASSSGLDVEGYEQYF
>TRBV27|15|.|TRBJ2-1|few
TGTGCCAGCAGTTTCCGACAGGACTCCTACAATGAGCAGTTCTTC
CASSFRQDSYNEQFF
>TRBV5-1|14|TRBD1|TRBJ1-4|.
TGCGCCAGCAGCTTCGGACAGGGGAATGAAAAACTGTTTTTT
CASSFGQGNEKLFF
>TRBV29-1|16|.|TRBJ2-1|.
TGCAGCGTTGATATGAGACACCAGTTCTCCTACAATGAGCAGTTCTTC
CSVDMRHQFSYNEQFF
>TRBV14|15|.|TRBJ2-7|.
TGTGCCAGCAGCCAAGATCCGACACTCTCCTACGAGCAGTACTTC
CASSQDPTLSYEQYF
>TRBV11-2|12|.|TRBJ2-5|few
TGTGCCAGCAGCCGACCTGGGAGGACCCAGTACTTC
CASSRPGRTQYF
>TRBV14|15|.|TRBJ2-2|few
TGTGCCAGCAGCCAATACCAGGGGCTGATCGGGGAGCTGTTTTTT
CASSQYQGLIGELFF
>TRBV28|13|.|TRBJ2-1|few
TGTGCCAGCAGTTCCCAACAGGTTTCTGAGCAGTTCTTC
CASSSQQVSEQFF
>TRBV9|16|TRBD1|TRBJ1-2|.
TGTGCCAGCAGCGTAACGACAGGGGGCAACGACTATGGCTACACCTTC
CASSVTTGGNDYGYTF
>TRBV7-9|15|.|TRBJ1-1|.
TGTGCCAGCAGCCACAAACAGGGAAGGAGGACTGAAGCTTTCTTT
CASSHKQGRRTEAFF
>TRBV6-1|13|.|TRBJ2-7|few
TGTGCCAGCAGTGAACCAGGGCCCTACGAGCAGTACTTC
CASSEPGPYEQYF
>TRBV5-1|14|TRBD1|TRBJ1-6|few
TGCGCCAGCAGCGTGACAGGGGTCGATTCACCCCTCCACTTT
CASSVTGVDSPLHF
>TRBV2|13|.|TRBJ1-5|few
TGTGCCACCACCGGTGATAGCAACCAGCCCCAGCATTTT
CATTGDSNQPQHF
>TRBV19|16|.|TRBJ1-5|few
TGTGCCAGTAGTATCGGAGGAGGGAATAGCAATCAGCCCCAGCATTTT
CASSIGGGNSNQPQHF
>TRBV6-1|14|TRBD1|TRBJ2-7|few
TGTGCCAGCACCCCGGGACAGGGAGGAAACGAGCAGTACTTC
CASTPGQGGNEQYF
>TRBV5-8|16|TRBD1|TRBJ2-3|.
TGTGCCAGCAGCTGGCCGGGACAGGGGGCCTCAGATACGCAGTATTTT
CASSWPGQGASDTQYF
>TRBV19|14|.|TRBJ2-2|.
TGTGCCAGTAACGGGAGATGGGGTACCGGGGAGCTGTTTTTT
CASNGRWGTGELFF
>TRBV5-1|15|.|TRBJ2-3|.
TGCGCCAGCAGCCTGGATCAGTTTTTCACAGATACGCAGTATTTT
CASSLDQFFTDTQYF
>TRBV30|14|TRBD1|TRBJ1-1|many
TGTGCCTGGAGAACAGGACAGGAGTACACTGAAGCTTTCTTT
CAWRTGQEYTEAFF
>TRBV28|14|TRBD1|TRBJ2-4|few
TGTGCCAGCAGAAGGGGACAGGGTGAAAACATTCAGTACTTC
CASRRGQGENIQYF
>TRBV11-2|17|.|TRBJ1-3|.
TGTGCCAGCAGCTCCCCGTCCGGAGGGCTCTCTGGAAACACCATATATTTT
CASSSPSGGLSGNTIYF
>TRBV5-5|15|.|TRBJ2-7|few
TGTGCCAGCAGCCGGGCCGGGACTGCCACCTACGAGCAGTACTTC
CASSRAGTATYEQYF
>TRBV7-3|16|.|TRBJ2-2|.
TGTGCCAGCAGCTCCTTCGACAGGGGAGGGACCGGGGAGCTGTTTTTT
CASSSFDRGGTGELFF
>TRBV30|13|TRBD1|TRBJ2-4|few
TGTGCCTGGAGTGTAAGACAGGGAAACATTCAGTACTTC
CAWSVRQGNIQYF
>TRBV19|16|TRBD1|TRBJ2-1|few
TGTGCCAGTAGTATAGAGGGACAGGGTTCCTACAATGAGCAGTTCTTC
CASSIEGQGSYNEQFF
>TRBV6-5|15|TRBD1|TRBJ1-1|.
TGTGCCAGCAGTTACGGGACAGGGCGGGACACTGAAGCTTTCTTT
CASSYGTGRDTEAFF
>TRBV7-2|14|.|TRBJ2-5|.
TGTGCCAGCAGCCAAAGGGGACTGCAAGAGACCCAGTACTTC
CASSQRGLQETQYF
>TRBV10-3|16|TRBD1|TRBJ2-3|.
TGTGCCATCAGTGACCGACAGGGGGCCGGCACAGATACGCAGTATTTT
CAISDRQGAGTDTQYF
>TRBV4-1|13|.|TRBJ1-2|few
TGCGCCAGCAGCCAAGCAGGGTACGATGGCTACACCTTC
CASSQAGYDGYTF
>TRBV4-1|16|TRBD2|TRBJ2-5|few
TGCGCCAGCAGCCAAGGCGGCGGGGGGCCAAAAGAGACCCAGTACTTC
CASSQGGGGPKETQYF
>TRBV28|16|.|TRBJ1-5|few
TGTGCCAGCAGTTTATTGGTTATCGTTGGGGCTCAGCCCCAGCATTTT
CASSLLVIVGAQPQHF
>TRBV5-1|14|.|TRBJ2-5|few
TGCGCCAGCAGTTTCAGGGCAGAGGAAGAGACCCAGTACTTC
CASSFRAEEETQYF
>TRBV4-1|16|.|TRBJ2-7|.
TGCGCCAGCAGCGCCGAGCCGGCCGGGGATCACTACGAGCAGTACTTC
CASSAEPAGDHYEQYF
>TRBV5-6|13|.|TRBJ1-1|few
TGTGCCAGCAGCTTGTATCAGGGCTCTGAAGCTTTCTTT
CASSLYQGSEAFF
>TRBV28|15|TRBD1|TRBJ1-2|.
TGTGCCAGCAGTTCCGGGACAGGGTCTTTCTACGGCTACACCTTC
CASSSGTGSFYGYTF
>TRBV2|14|.|TRBJ1-1|few
TGTGCCAGCACACTTTTTCAGGACTACACTGAAGCTTTCTTT
CASTLFQDYTEAFF
>TRBV27|14|.|TRBJ2-5|.
TGTGCCAGCAGTCCCGGTGGTTTCGCGGAGACCCAGTACTTC
CASSPGGFAETQYF
>TRBV6-1|15|TRBD1|TRBJ2-2|.
TGTGCCAGCGCGATACAGGGGGACTTAGGCGGGGAGCTGTTTTTT
CASAIQGDLGGELFF
>TRBV25-1|17|.|TRBJ2-1|.
TGTGCCAGCAGTGAATATCGACTATTGCTCTCCTACAATGAGCAGTTCTTC
CASSEYRLLLSYNEQFF
>TRBV5-6|14|.|TRBJ2-7|few
TGTGCCAGCAGTCGGAGACTGAACTCCTACGAGCAGTACTTC
CASSRRLNSYEQYF
>TRBV9|12|.|TRBJ1-2|few
TGTGCCAGCAGCCGGGAGGTCTATGGCTACACCTTC
CASSREVYGYTF
>TRBV6-1|16|TRBD1|TRBJ2-7|.
TGTGCCAGCAGTGTTTTGGACAGGGAGGCCCTTTACGAGCAGTACTTC
CASSVLDREALYEQYF
>TRBV27|15|TRBD1|TRBJ1-5|.
TGTGCCAGCAGTCTCAGGACAGGGGGTAATCAGCCCCAGCATTTT
CASSLRTGGNQPQHF